Sequencing of this TCR beta chain was carried out in a study of blood T cell repertoires in COVID-19. Looking at the study overall: From the United States, Italy and Spain came samples of acute and convalescent COVID-19. The analysed material was cDNA or gDNA that came from T cells, B-cell-depleted T cells, or PBMCs.

Seattle-derived patients entered the study during active infection and were followed longitudinally. As originally analysed: Reference gene primer amplification gave estimated nucleated cell counts. The data were produced by immunoSEQ multiplex PCR, yet TCRdb's version contains in-frame clones alone and is incomplete. V and J calls and clone size are as listed in that table; D and trimming were resolved from the DNA. Of 9,500 to 15,000 clones listed, 60% to 75% are singletons. Germline V gene data show CDR1 as SGHTA and CDR2 as FQGNSA. CDR3 size: 14 residues. V lost 1 base to trimming and J lost 5 bases; unmatched junction nucleotides: 4.

V usage is TRBV7-2 and J usage is TRBJ2-7, with 8 positions matching TRBD1. The sample taken for sequencing was peripheral blood. The clonotype originates from a man aged 55 to 69 with COVID-19, enrolled during active disease. CDR3 nucleotide sequence: TGTGCCAGCAGCTTAGTGCTACAGGGGGACGAGCAGTACGTC. Translated, it gives CASSLVLQGDEQYV.